One sample yielded the 27 T cell receptor beta chains listed below, sequenced in a study of post-analysis software for immune sequencing data. Every TCR beta cDNA library bore unique molecular identifiers. TCRdb reanalysed the PCR reads using MiXCR and keeps one entry per CDR3 protein. Of 450,000 to 650,000 distinct CDR3 sequences in the sample, 44% were seen once. These receptors lack a known antigen. Findings and caveats of the study: TRBV segments more frequent in patients than in controls numbered five and included TRBV5-6, TRBV5-1 and TRBV20-1.

Sequenced sample: blood. The receptors originated from a girl between 10 and 17 years old with multiple sclerosis.

The chain links TRBV10-3 to TRBJ2-6, with D perhaps assigned TRBD1 or TRBD2 (6 bases each). The CDR3 has 19 residues. CDR1 is ENHRY, CDR2 SYGVKD, per germline. V lost 4 bases and J 1 base, leaving 20 bases between the germline ends. This chain's CDR3 is CAISGSQGTPPSGANVLTF. The DNA of the CDR3 is TGTGCCATCAGTGGATCGCAGGGGACTCCCCCGTCTGGGGCCAACGTCCTGACTTTC.

The chain carries TRBV7-9 and TRBJ2-4; TRBD1 matches 8 bases. The DNA matches TRBJ2-7 better at its end, which makes the J call doubtful. The CDR3 is made up of 14 amino acids. Per germline, CDR1 SEHNR and CDR2 FQNEAQ (reference sequence). CDR3 in DNA: TGTGCCAGCAGCCCCTGGGACAGGACCTACGAGCAGTACTTC. It codes for CASSPWDRTYEQYF.

V gene TRBV15 combines with J gene TRBJ1-2, with D possibly being TRBD1 (5 bases). V gave up 0 bases and J gave up 4 bases, with 15 bases separating them. Germline V gene data show CDR1 as LNHNV and CDR2 as YYDKDF (reference sequence). The CDR3 length is 16 residues. CDR3 nucleotides: TGTGCCACCAGCAGAGATTTCGGGGGATGGTCCTATGGCTACACCTTC. As protein: CATSRDFGGWSYGYTF.

The V and J genes are TRBV12-3 or TRBV12-4 and TRBJ1-5; unclear D gene. The CDR3 runs 15 residues. V was cut by 5 bases and J by 0 bases, with 11 bases left in between. The CDR3 sequence: CASSAAPLSNQPQHF. CDR3 DNA sequence: TGTGCCAGCAGTGCCGCACCCCTTAGCAATCAGCCCCAGCATTTT.

This clonotype was seen a few times. The V call is TRBV27, the J call TRBJ2-1; 11 bases line up with TRBD1. With V trimmed by 3 bases and J by 7 bases, 2 bases remained unmatched. This CDR3 spans 14 amino acids. From germline, CDR1 is MNHEY and CDR2 SMNVEV (reference sequence). For the CDR3, the DNA is TGTGCCAGCAGTTTTAGGGACAGGGGGAATGAGCAGTTCTTC. It translates to CASSFRDRGNEQFF.

On this clonotype itself: Its ends do not fully match the called genes, so a read error is possible. The CDR3 protein is CAGSNPPYGYTF. CDR3 in DNA: TGTGCCGGCAGCAACCCCCCTTATGGCTACACCTTC. J is TRBJ1-2 and V is TRBV6-5; D ambiguous. From germline, CDR1 is MNHEY and CDR2 SVGAGI. The CDR3 consists of 12 residues.

This clonotype has just a few counts. This chain joins TRBV5-1 and TRBJ2-1; 11 nucleotides align to TRBD1. This CDR3 comprises 14 residues. Germline lookup yields CDR1 SGHRS and CDR2 YFSETQ. After removal of 4 bases from V and 7 bases from J, the junction contained 4 bases not matched to a gene. CDR3 in amino acids: CASSRGTGGNEQFF. The CDR3 bases are TGCGCCAGCAGCCGAGGGACAGGGGGGAATGAGCAGTTCTTC.

This chain uses TRBV20-1 with TRBJ2-3; TRBD2 matches 7 bases. This CDR3 is built from 16 residues. J was trimmed by 1 base and V by 0 bases; bases with no gene match: 7. Germline-derived CDR1 and CDR2 are DFQATT and SNEGSKA (reference sequence). The CDR3 reads CSARDPGRGGTDTQYF. The CDR3 region has the DNA TGCAGTGCTAGAGATCCGGGACGGGGGGGCACAGATACGCAGTATTTT.

This clonotype was detected a few times. This sequence joins TRBV27 and TRBJ2-7; the D is unclear. The germline gives CDR1 MNHEY, CDR2 SMNVEV (reference sequence). The CDR3 runs 13 residues. V was clipped by 8 bases and J by 4 bases, with 15 bases between them. Written as DNA, the CDR3 is TGTGCCAGCGCCAATGGGAAGAATTACGAGCAGTACTTC. As protein: CASANGKNYEQYF.

The genes are TRBV3-1 and TRBJ1-2, with TRBD1 matching over 7 bases. V shed 3 bases and J 4 bases; nucleotides not matched to a gene: 5. Germline V gene data show CDR1 as LGHDT and CDR2 as YNNKEL (reference sequence). This CDR3 comprises 14 residues. The CDR3 loop reads CASSQLTGSYGYTF. The DNA of the CDR3 is TGTGCCAGCAGCCAGCTGACAGGGTCCTATGGCTACACCTTC.

The V and J genes are TRBV21-1 and TRBJ1-5; the table's D gene call, TRBD1, was not cross checked with the DNA. TRBV21-1 is an annotated pseudogene. The CDR3 runs to 11 residues. The CDR3 loop reads CASSCRDRLHF. The DNA for the CDR3 is TGTGCCAGCAGTTGCCGGGACCGACTGCATTTT.

This clonotype was seen only a few times. CDR3 coding DNA: TGTGCCACCAGCAGTGGCAGGGGGAGCAATCAGCCCCAGCATTTT. This codes for CATSSGRGSNQPQHF. V gene TRBV15 combines with J gene TRBJ1-5, with TRBD1 identical over 7 bases. Trimming took 3 bases from V and 1 from J; bases not matched to a gene: 3. CDR1 and CDR2 (germline): LNHNV, YYDKDF (reference sequence). The CDR3 length is 15 residues.

This sequence joins TRBV11-3 and TRBJ2-3; D may match TRBD1 or TRBD2 (6 bases each). Trimming cost V 1 base and J 0 bases, with 17 bases left between them. CDR3 length equals 18 residues. The germline gives CDR1 SGHNT, CDR2 YENEEA. The chain's CDR3 is CASSLGLPTGASTDTQYF. In DNA form, the CDR3 reads TGTGCCAGCAGCTTAGGGCTCCCAACGGGGGCTAGCACAGATACGCAGTATTTT.

The chain joins TRBV6-5 to TRBJ2-3, with D maybe TRBD1 (6 bases). CDR1 and CDR2 (germline): MNHEY, SVGAGI. The length of the CDR3 is 14 residues. V was trimmed by 5 bases and J by 4 bases, leaving 13 bases between them. The CDR3 is CASSTSSGADTQYF. The CDR3 region has the DNA TGTGCCAGCAGTACGTCATCAGGGGCAGATACGCAGTATTTT.

In its sample, this clonotype was seen a few times. V is TRBV3-1 and J is TRBJ2-3; D gene uncertain. Deletions cut 4 bases from V and 4 bases from J, with 15 bases between. The CDR3 sequence is 15 residues long. Germline V gene sequence: CDR1 LGHDT, CDR2 YNNKEL (reference sequence). The CDR3 DNA is TGTGCCAGCAGCCCCGTTGACCTCAACCCAGATACGCAGTATTTT. It yields the protein CASSPVDLNPDTQYF.

The CDR3 protein is CSARDPRGEGETQYF. CDR3 nucleotide sequence: TGCAGTGCTAGAGATCCGCGCGGGGAGGGGGAGACCCAGTACTTC. The chain is built from TRBV20-1 and TRBJ2-5, with 7 nucleotides matching TRBD2. This CDR3 comprises 15 residues. V trimming: 0 bases; J trimming: 5 bases; junction bases outside the gene matches: 9. CDR1 and CDR2 from the germline V gene are DFQATT and SNEGSKA (reference sequence).

With respect to this clonotype: One junction end does not reproduce the germline sequence, and a read error may be involved. The rearrangement links TRBV6-1 to TRBJ2-7; TRBD1 matches at 7 bases. Germline V gives CDR1 MNHNS, CDR2 SASEGT. This CDR3 region has 13 residues. CDR3 residues: CTSFRDSAYEQYF. The CDR3 coding sequence is TGTACCAGTTTTCGGGACAGCGCCTACGAGCAGTACTTC.

The sample holds a few counts of this clonotype. V is TRBV20-1 and J is TRBJ2-3; 15 positions agree with TRBD2. This CDR3 has 18 amino acids. The V segment lost 0 bases and the J segment 4 bases; nucleotides outside the gene matches: 8. The germline CDR1 and CDR2 sequences are DFQATT and SNEGSKA (reference sequence). CDR3 sequence: CSARDWTSGGDLADTQYF. In nucleotides, the CDR3 is TGCAGTGCTAGAGATTGGACTAGCGGGGGGGATTTGGCAGATACGCAGTATTTT.

This clonotype was counted once. A junction boundary mismatches the germline segment, possibly from a read error. This rearrangement joins TRBV7-2 to TRBJ2-5; no reliable D call. CDR3 length: 16 amino acids. CDR1 is SGHTA and CDR2 is FQGNSA in the germline V gene. The chain's CDR3 is CASSLVRASRQEAQYF. For the CDR3, the DNA is TGTGCCAGCAGCTTAGTTCGGGCCAGCCGTCAAGAGGCCCAGTACTTC.

This chain connects TRBV7-9 to TRBJ1-4; perhaps TRBD1 as D (6 bases). The germline V gene encodes CDR1 SEHNR and CDR2 FQNEAQ (reference sequence). The CDR3 runs 15 residues. V was trimmed by 5 bases and J by 1 base, leaving 11 bases between them. Written as DNA, the CDR3 is TGTGCCAGCAGCACCTACAGGGTAACTAATGAAAAACTGTTTTTT. This codes for CASSTYRVTNEKLFF.

This clonotype was counted only a few times. This chain's CDR3 is CASSWASSYEQYF. DNA for the CDR3: TGTGCCAGCAGTTGGGCTAGCTCCTACGAGCAGTACTTC. The J gene is TRBJ2-7, the V gene TRBV12-3 or TRBV12-4; D ambiguous. V was trimmed by 4 bases and J by 0 bases, leaving 7 bases between them. The CDR3 extends over 13 amino acids.

The CDR3 sequence is CASSQVVTSGTYNEQFF. The CDR3 DNA is TGTGCCAGCAGCCAAGTCGTTACTAGCGGAACTTACAATGAGCAGTTCTTC. J is TRBJ2-1 and V is TRBV3-1, with 8 bases that match TRBD2. This CDR3 is built from 17 residues. The V gene's germline CDR1 is LGHDT and CDR2 YNNKEL (reference sequence). Trimming cost V 1 base and J 4 bases; bases outside gene matches: 9.

This clonotype turned up a few times. CDR3: CASRRGRVPYGYTF. CDR3 DNA: TGTGCCAGCCGTAGAGGGAGGGTCCCTTATGGCTACACCTTC. V and J are TRBV27 and TRBJ1-2; D is unresolved. Deletions cut 8 bases from V and 5 bases from J, with 18 bases between. CDR1 is MNHEY and CDR2 is SMNVEV in the germline V gene (reference sequence). The CDR3 runs 14 residues.

V and J are TRBV12-3 or TRBV12-4 and TRBJ1-2; no firm D call. V was cut by 8 bases and J by 0 bases, with 7 bases left in between. This CDR3 is built from 12 residues. CDR3 sequence: CASAIANYGYTF. The DNA for the CDR3 is TGTGCCAGCGCAATAGCTAACTATGGCTACACCTTC.

The chain has TRBV5-1 and TRBJ2-7; D remains ambiguous. The CDR3 runs 14 residues. Per the germline V gene, CDR1 is SGHRS and CDR2 is YFSETQ. Trimming stripped 0 bases from V and 1 base from J, with 8 bases between. CDR3 in amino acids: CASSLGAESYEQYF. CDR3 in DNA: TGCGCCAGCAGCTTGGGGGCAGAGTCCTACGAGCAGTACTTC.

The sample holds a few counts of this clonotype. V usage is TRBV6-6 and J usage is TRBJ1-2; D is possibly TRBD1 (5 bases). CDR3 size: 17 residues. CDR1 is MNHNY and CDR2 is SVGAGI in the germline V gene (reference sequence). V dropped 6 bases and J dropped 0 bases, with 20 bases sitting between them. CDR3 nucleotides: TGTGCCAGCAGCCATACTCGACGACAGTCGCCTAACTATGGCTACACCTTC. Encoded protein: CASSHTRRQSPNYGYTF.

In this sample, this clonotype turned up a few times. V usage is TRBV7-2 and J usage is TRBJ2-7; D remains ambiguous. CDR3 length: 14 residues. Germline values: CDR1 SGHTA, CDR2 FQGNSA. V was pared by 3 bases and J by 3 bases, with 12 bases between. In DNA form, the CDR3 reads TGTGCCAGCAGCTTTCCCGACACCCTCTACGAGCAGTACTTC. Its protein product is CASSFPDTLYEQYF.